This T cell receptor (beta chain) was sequenced during a study of vaccination effects on CD4 cells after COVID-19. Broader study findings: Clones arising from infection and from vaccination showed marked clonal contraction late after vaccination.

The CDR3 consists of 15 residues. The germline V gene encodes CDR1 SNHLY and CDR2 FYNNEI. V lost 7 bases to trimming and J lost 5 bases; unmatched junction nucleotides: 9. TCRdb keeps only in-frame clones here, not all; method: immunoSEQ multiplex PCR. The data hold some 30,000 clones, with around 70% observed a single time. Points on this clone: Its antigen is unidentified.

With approximately ten days of culture completed, CD4+ T cells were isolated. Sequencing used CD4+ T cells from PBMCs cultured without peptide, obtained before COVID-19 vaccination. V usage is TRBV2 and J usage is TRBJ2-1; 9 positions agree with TRBD2. The sequence came from a human donor who received a COVID-19 vaccine. The CDR3 sequence is CASNSRASGNNEQFF. CDR3 sequence (DNA): TGTGCCAGCAATTCTAGGGCTAGCGGGAACAATGAGCAGTTCTTC.